This T cell receptor (beta chain) was identified during a study of T cells in Graves' hyperthyroidism and ophthalmopathy. Clinicians diagnosed patients from clinical symptoms, serum thyroxine and TRAb, thyroid ultrasound and orbital computed tomography. Study results and limitations: Researchers report that a 13 V-J model separated ophthalmopathy from stable hyperthyroidism. Most thyroid-expanded clonotypes above 0.001 were also found in blood.

This clonotype was detected a few times. The antigen remains unidentified. Researchers took RNA transcripts and amplified the TCR beta CDR3 regions from them. A first-round RT-PCR of the TCR CDR3 used the HTBI primer set. In TCRdb, the multiplex PCR reads were re-called with MiXCR into one record per CDR3 protein. The sample lists under 550,000 distinct CDR3 sequences, nearly 20% occurring once. Looked up from germline, CDR1 is MNHEY and CDR2 is SVGAGI. Trimming removed 1 base at V and 0 bases at J, with 4 bases between. The CDR3 length is 14 residues. Sequencing was carried out using blood. The clonotype comes from a middle-aged man with Graves' ophthalmopathy. The chain joins TRBV6-5 to TRBJ1-3; no firm D call. CDR3 DNA: TGTGCCAGCAGTTACTACCGCTCTGGAAACACCATATATTTT. It codes for CASSYYRSGNTIYF.